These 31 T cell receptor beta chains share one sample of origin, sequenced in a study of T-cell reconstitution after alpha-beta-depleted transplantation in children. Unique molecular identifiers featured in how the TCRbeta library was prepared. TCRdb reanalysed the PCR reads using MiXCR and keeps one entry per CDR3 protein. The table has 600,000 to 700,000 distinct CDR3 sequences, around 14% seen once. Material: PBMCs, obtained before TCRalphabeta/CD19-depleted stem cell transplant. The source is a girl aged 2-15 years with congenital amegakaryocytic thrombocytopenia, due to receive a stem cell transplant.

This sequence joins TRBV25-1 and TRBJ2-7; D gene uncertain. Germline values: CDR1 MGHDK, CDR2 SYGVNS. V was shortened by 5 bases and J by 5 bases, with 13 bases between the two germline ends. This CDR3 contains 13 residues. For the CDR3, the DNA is TGTGCCAGCAGTTCCAGACTCCTTCACGAGCAGTACTTC. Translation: CASSSRLLHEQYF.

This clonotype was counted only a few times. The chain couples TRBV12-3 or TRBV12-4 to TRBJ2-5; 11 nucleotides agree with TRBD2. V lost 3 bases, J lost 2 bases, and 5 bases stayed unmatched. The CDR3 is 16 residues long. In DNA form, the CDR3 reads TGTGCCAGCAGTTTTGGAACTAGCGGGAGTCAAGAGACCCAGTACTTC. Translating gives CASSFGTSGSQETQYF.

This CDR3 is CASSLALSGTDEQFF. The CDR3, as DNA: TGCGCCAGCAGCTTGGCCCTTTCCGGGACCGATGAGCAGTTCTTC. The chain uses TRBV5-1 and TRBJ2-1; D is perhaps TRBD1 or TRBD2 (5 bases each). V was pared by 0 bases and J by 8 bases, with 15 bases between. The CDR3 extends over 15 amino acids. The germline CDR1 and CDR2 sequences are SGHRS and YFSETQ.

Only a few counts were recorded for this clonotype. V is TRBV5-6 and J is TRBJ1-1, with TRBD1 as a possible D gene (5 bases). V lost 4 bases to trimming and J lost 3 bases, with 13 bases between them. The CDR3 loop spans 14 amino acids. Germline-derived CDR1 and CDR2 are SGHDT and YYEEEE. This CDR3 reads CASSPTGDYTEAFF. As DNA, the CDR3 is TGTGCCAGCAGCCCCACAGGAGATTACACTGAAGCTTTCTTT. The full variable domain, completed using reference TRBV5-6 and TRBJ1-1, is DAGVTQSPTHLIKTRGQQVTLRCSPKSGHDTVSWYQQALGQGPQFIFQYYEEEERQRGNFPDRFSGHQFPNYSSELNVNALLLGDSALYLCASSPTGDYTEAFFGQGTRLTVV.

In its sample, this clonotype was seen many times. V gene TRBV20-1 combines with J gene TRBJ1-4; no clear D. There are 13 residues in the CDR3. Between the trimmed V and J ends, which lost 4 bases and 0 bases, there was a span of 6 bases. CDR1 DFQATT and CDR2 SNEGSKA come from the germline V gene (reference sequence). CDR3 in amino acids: CSANRATNEKLFF. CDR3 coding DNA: TGCAGTGCTAATCGGGCAACTAATGAAAAACTGTTTTTT.

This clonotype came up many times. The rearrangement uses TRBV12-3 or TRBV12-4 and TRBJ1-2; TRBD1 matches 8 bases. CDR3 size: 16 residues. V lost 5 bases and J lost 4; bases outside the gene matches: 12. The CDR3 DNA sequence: TGTGCCAGCAGTCCCGTCCCCTACAGGGGGGTCTATGGCTACACCTTC. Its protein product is CASSPVPYRGVYGYTF.

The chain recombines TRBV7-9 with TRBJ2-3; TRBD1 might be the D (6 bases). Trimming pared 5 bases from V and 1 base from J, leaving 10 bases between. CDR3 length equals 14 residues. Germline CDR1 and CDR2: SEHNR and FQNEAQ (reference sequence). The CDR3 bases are TGTGCCAGCAGCCAGGGGTTTGGCACAGATACGCAGTATTTT. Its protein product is CASSQGFGTDTQYF.

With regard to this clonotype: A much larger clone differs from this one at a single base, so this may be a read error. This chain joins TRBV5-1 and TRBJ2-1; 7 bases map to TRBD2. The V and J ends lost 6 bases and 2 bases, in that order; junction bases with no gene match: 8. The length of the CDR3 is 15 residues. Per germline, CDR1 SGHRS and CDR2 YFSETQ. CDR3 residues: CASMSLGLTYNEQFF. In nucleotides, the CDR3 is TGCGCCAGCATGAGCCTGGGACTAACCTACAATGAGCAGTTCTTC.

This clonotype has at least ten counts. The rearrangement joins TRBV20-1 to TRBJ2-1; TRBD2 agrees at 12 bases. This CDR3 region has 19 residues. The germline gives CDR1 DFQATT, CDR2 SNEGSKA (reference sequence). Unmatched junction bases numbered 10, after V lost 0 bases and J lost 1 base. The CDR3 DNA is TGCAGTGCTAGAGAAATAGCTAGCGGGAGGGCATGGTCCTACAATGAGCAGTTCTTC. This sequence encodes CSAREIASGRAWSYNEQFF.

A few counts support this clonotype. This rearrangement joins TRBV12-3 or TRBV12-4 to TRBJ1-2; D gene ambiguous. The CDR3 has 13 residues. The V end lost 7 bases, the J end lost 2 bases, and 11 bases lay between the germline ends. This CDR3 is CASTNRENYGYTF. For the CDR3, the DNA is TGTGCCAGCACCAATCGGGAGAACTATGGCTACACCTTC.

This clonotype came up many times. CDR3 region: CASGHENTQYF. For the CDR3, the DNA is TGTGCCAGCGGTCATGAGAACACGCAGTATTTT. The J gene is TRBJ2-3, the V gene TRBV7-9; no clear D gene. The germline gives CDR1 SEHNR, CDR2 FQNEAQ (reference sequence). V was pared by 8 bases and J by 9 bases, with 12 bases between. The CDR3 has 11 amino acids.

In nucleotides, the CDR3 is TGTGCCAGCAGTGGGCTTCCGGCTAGCGAAGAGACCCAGTACTTC. It specifies CASSGLPASEETQYF. The gene calls are TRBV12-3 or TRBV12-4 and TRBJ2-5, with a possible D match to TRBD2 (6 bases). V lost 5 bases and J lost 3, with 16 bases in between. The CDR3 runs 15 residues.

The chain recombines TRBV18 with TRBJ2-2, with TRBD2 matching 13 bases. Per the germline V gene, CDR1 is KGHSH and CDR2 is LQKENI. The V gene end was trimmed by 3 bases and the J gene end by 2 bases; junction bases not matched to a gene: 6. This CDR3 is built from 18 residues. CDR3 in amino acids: CASSPRTSGSSNTGELFF. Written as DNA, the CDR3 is TGTGCCAGCTCACCGCGGACTAGCGGGAGTAGCAACACCGGGGAGCTGTTTTTT.

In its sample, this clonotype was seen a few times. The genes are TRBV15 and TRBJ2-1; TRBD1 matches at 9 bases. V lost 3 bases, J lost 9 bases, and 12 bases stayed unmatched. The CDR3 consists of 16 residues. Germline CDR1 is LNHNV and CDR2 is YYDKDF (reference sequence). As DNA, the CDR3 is TGTGCCACCAGCAGGGGAACCGGGACAGGGCTGAGTGAGCAGTTCTTC. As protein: CATSRGTGTGLSEQFF.

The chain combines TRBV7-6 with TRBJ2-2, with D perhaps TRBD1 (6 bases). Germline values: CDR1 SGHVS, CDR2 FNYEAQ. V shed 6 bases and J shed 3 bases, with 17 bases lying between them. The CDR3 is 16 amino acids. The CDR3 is CASRSGGQPYTGELFF. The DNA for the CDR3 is TGTGCCAGCAGGAGCGGAGGACAGCCGTACACCGGGGAGCTGTTTTTT.

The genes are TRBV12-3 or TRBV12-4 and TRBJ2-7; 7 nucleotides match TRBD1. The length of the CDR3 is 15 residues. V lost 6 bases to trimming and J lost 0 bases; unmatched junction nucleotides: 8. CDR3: CASRTRTGDSYEQYF. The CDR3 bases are TGTGCCAGCAGAACCCGGACAGGAGACTCCTACGAGCAGTACTTC.

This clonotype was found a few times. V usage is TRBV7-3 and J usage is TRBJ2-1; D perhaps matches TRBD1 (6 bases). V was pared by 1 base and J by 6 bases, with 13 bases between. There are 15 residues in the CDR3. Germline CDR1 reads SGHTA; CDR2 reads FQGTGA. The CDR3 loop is CASSLRGLATNEQFF. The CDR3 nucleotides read TGTGCCAGCAGCTTAAGGGGGCTGGCCACCAATGAGCAGTTCTTC.

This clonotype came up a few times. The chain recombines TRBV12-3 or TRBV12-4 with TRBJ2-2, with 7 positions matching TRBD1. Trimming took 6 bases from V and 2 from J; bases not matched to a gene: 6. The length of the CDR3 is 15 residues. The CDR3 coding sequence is TGTGCCAGCAGCCGCAGACAGGGAAACACCGGGGAGCTGTTTTTT. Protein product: CASSRRQGNTGELFF.

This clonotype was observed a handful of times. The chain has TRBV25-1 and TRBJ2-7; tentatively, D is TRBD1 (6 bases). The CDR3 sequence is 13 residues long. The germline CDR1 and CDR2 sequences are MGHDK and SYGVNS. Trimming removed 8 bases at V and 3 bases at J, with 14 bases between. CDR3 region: CASSGTYNYEQYF. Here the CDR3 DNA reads TGTGCCAGCTCCGGGACATACAACTACGAGCAGTACTTC.

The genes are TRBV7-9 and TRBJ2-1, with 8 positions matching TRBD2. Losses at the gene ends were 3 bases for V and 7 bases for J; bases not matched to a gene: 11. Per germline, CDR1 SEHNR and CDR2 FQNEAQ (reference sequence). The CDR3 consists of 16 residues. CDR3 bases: TGTGCCAGCAGCTTTCAGGCGGGAGGTTGGGAGAATGAGCAGTTCTTC. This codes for CASSFQAGGWENEQFF. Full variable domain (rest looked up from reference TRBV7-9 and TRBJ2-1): DTGVSQNPRHKITKRGQNVTFRCDPISEHNRLYWYRQTLGQGPEFLTYFQNEAQLEKSRLLSDRFSAERPKGSFSTLEIQRTEQGDSAMYLCASSFQAGGWENEQFFGPGTRLTVL.

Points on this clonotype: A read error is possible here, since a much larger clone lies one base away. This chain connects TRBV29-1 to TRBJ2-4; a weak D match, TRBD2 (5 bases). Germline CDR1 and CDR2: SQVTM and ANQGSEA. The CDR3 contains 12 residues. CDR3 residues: CSVGELGDIEYF. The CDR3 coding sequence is TGCAGCGTCGGGGAACTGGGAGACATTGAGTACTTC.

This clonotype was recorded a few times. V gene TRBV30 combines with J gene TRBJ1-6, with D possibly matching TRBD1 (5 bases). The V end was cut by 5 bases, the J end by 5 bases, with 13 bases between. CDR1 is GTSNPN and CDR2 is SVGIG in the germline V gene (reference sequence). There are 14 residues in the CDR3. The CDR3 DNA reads TGTGCCTGGTCCGCCGGGACCGATAATTCACCCCTCCACTTT. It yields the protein CAWSAGTDNSPLHF.

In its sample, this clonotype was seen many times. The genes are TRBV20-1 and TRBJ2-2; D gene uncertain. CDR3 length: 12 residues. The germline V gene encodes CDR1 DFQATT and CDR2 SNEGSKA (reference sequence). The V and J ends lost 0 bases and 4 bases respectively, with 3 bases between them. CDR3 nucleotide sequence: TGCAGTGCTAGAGAGACCACCGGGGAGCTGTTTTTT. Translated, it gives CSARETTGELFF.

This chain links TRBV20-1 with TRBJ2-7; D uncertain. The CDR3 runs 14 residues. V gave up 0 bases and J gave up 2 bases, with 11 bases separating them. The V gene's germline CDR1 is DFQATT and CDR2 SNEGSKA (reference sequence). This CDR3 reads CSARDMRRPYEQYF. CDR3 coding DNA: TGCAGTGCTAGAGATATGAGACGGCCCTACGAGCAGTACTTC.

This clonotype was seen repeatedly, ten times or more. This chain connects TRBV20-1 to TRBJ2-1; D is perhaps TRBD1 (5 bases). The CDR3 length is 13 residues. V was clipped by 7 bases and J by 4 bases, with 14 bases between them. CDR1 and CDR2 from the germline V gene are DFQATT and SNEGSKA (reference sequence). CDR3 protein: CSEGPYRYNEQFF. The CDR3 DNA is TGCAGTGAGGGCCCTTACAGGTACAATGAGCAGTTCTTC.

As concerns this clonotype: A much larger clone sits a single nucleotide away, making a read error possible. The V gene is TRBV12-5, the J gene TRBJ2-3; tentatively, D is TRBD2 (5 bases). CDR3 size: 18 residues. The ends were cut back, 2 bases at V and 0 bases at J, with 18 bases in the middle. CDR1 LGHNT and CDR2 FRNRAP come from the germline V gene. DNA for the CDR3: TGTGCTAGTGGTTTGATAAACTTACTAGGAGGTAGCACAGATACGCAGTATTTT. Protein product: CASGLINLLGGSTDTQYF. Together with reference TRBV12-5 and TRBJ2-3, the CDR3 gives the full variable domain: DARVTQTPRHKVTEMGQEVTMRCQPILGHNTVFWYRQTMMQGLELLAYFRNRAPLDDSGMPKDRFSAEMPDATLATLKIQPSEPRDSAVYFCASGLINLLGGSTDTQYFGPGTRLTVL.

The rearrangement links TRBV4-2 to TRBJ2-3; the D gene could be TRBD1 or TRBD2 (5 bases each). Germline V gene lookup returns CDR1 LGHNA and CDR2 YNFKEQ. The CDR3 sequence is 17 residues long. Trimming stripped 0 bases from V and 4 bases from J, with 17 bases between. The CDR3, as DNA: TGTGCCAGCAGCCAAGATAGGGGAGAAATTGGGTCAGATACGCAGTATTTT. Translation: CASSQDRGEIGSDTQYF.

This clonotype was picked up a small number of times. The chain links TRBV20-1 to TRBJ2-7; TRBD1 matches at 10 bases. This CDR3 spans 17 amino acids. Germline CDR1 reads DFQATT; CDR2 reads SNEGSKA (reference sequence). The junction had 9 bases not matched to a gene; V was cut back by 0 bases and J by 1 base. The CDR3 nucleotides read TGCAGTGCTAGAGATTGGCGGGACAGGGGTAGTTCCTACGAGCAGTACTTC. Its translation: CSARDWRDRGSSYEQYF.

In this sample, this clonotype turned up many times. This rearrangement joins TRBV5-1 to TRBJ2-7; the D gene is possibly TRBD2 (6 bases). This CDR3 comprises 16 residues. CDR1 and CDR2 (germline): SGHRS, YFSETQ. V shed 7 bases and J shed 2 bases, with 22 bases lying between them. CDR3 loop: CASYLGAGNGAYEQYF. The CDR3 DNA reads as TGCGCCAGCTATTTAGGCGCGGGAAACGGCGCCTACGAGCAGTACTTC.

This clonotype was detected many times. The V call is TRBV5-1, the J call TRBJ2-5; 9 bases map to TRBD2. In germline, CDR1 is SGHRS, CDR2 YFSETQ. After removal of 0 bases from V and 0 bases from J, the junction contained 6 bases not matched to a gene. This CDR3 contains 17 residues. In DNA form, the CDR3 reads TGCGCCAGCAGCTTGGCTGAAGGACTAGCGAACCAAGAGACCCAGTACTTC. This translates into CASSLAEGLANQETQYF.

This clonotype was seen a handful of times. The CDR3 DNA is TGTGCCAGCAGCTCCAAAAGGCAGGGGGCGAGGGTAGAAGCTTTCTTT. Translation: CASSSKRQGARVEAFF. The V call is TRBV7-9, the J call TRBJ1-1; TRBD1 matches at 8 bases. Unmatched junction bases numbered 15, after V lost 4 bases and J lost 8 bases. Germline lookup yields CDR1 SEHNR and CDR2 FQNEAQ (reference sequence). The CDR3 totals 16 residues.